This T cell receptor beta chain was observed in a study of identifying expanded T cells in peripheral blood. Study-wide results and caveats: About 1.2 clones differed between technical replicates, versus approximately 17 and 20 over time.

Produced via immunoSEQ multiplex PCR; TCRdb's table is partial and in-frame only. Of about 100,000 clones listed, approximately 83% are singletons. In this sample, this clone turned up many times. What it binds is unknown. The CDR3 runs to 13 residues. Per germline, CDR1 SGHRS and CDR2 YFSETQ. V shed 4 bases and J shed 2 bases, with 9 bases lying between them. Collection occurred without any documented infections or immune events in donors. The V and J genes are TRBV5-1 and TRBJ1-2; D gene ambiguous. The source material was blood. This receptor was taken from a person aged 18 to 69 in good health. CDR3 sequence (DNA): TGCGCCAGCAGCGAGGACGGAAACTATGGCTACACCTTC. Its protein is CASSEDGNYGYTF. Full variable domain (outside the CDR3, taken from reference TRBV5-1 and TRBJ1-2): KAGVTQTPRYLIKTRGQQVTLSCSPISGHRSVSWYQQTPGQGLQFLFEYFSETQRNKGNFPGRFSGRQFSNSRSEMNVSTLELGDSALYLCASSEDGNYGYTFGSGTRLTVV.